A selection of T cell receptor beta chains follows, all from one sample in a study of regulatory T cells in long-lasting Graves disease. In TCRdb, the multiplex PCR reads were re-called with MiXCR into one record per CDR3 protein. Of over 200,000 distinct CDR3 sequences in the sample, approximately 20% are singletons; the top ten hold approximately 14%. The data were also submitted as part of a second study, on T cells in Graves' hyperthyroidism and ophthalmopathy.

Material: peripheral blood mononuclear cells (PBMCs), obtained at new diagnosis, from a patient treated with antithyroid drugs. These receptors all come from a woman in her 30s with Graves disease. The CDR3 runs from the conserved cysteine through the conserved F or W. Only part of the rows carry a size: once, few, many, or a class if the clone is expanded.

many	13	TRBV20-1	CSARDYKTDTQYF
many	15	TRBV9	CASSGIAGVTDTQYF
many	18	TRBV7-2	CASSPVAGGASGANVLTF
once	16	TRBV2	CASSEKGTTGGREQYF
NA	14	TRBV27	CASSWRGTSEKLFF
many	15	TRBV9	CASSVGGTSTYEQYF
many	14	TRBV18	CASSPRATNEKLFF
NA	15	TRBV5-1	CAGSPGTSSGNTIYF
few	13	TRBV5-1	CASSNGENYGYTF
many	12	TRBV20-1	CSAVTGEDTQYF
many	17	TRBV6-1	CASSEPPLGQGVQPQHF
NA	15	TRBV11-3	CASSPQTGPQETQYF
many	16	TRBV5-1	CASSLVPRGEVSEQYF
many	16	TRBV18	CASSAPRDRLNNEQFF
many	14	TRBV19	CASSDGTAYNEQFF
NA	17	TRBV4-1	CASSQLRAGSGTDTQYF
few	13	TRBV10-3	CAIGTDSYNEAFF
few	13	TRBV10-1	CATGLAGSNEQFF
many	15	TRBV29-1	CSVEGSGSGANVLTF
many	12	TRBV3-1	CASSQGLTEAFF
many	13	TRBV7-2	CASSFVRLREQFF
NA	14	TRBV2	CASSTSSYNSPLHF
many	17	TRBV7-2	CASSLATGTGVYNEQFF
many	13	TRBV7-9	CASSQGLNEKLFF
many	12	TRBV3-1	CASSLGTLMVFF
many	17	TRBV6-5	CASSYWGTAPSVYGYTF
few	14	TRBV10-2	CASRAGFSNQPQHF
many	15	TRBV5-1	CASSSWTGSRTEAFF
NA	14	TRBV6-1	CANSRGGATDTQYF
many	15	TRBV7-9	CASSLVGGYTGELFF
many	13	TRBV12-3/TRBV12-4	CASRATGTPEAFF
many	16	TRBV5-1	CASSLVEGTVNTEAFF
many	15	TRBV20-1	CSARKGTGHTDAQYF
many	15	TRBV12-3/TRBV12-4	CASSLVGAGGETQYF
many	12	TRBV19	CASTLDRTEQFF
many	15	TRBV13	CASSPGRRLSYEQYF
many	14	TRBV20-1	CSAQGGRRDQPQHF
NA	15	TRBV6-2/TRBV6-3	CASAAPGQGIYEQYF
NA	13	TRBV6-2/TRBV6-3	CASRKDRTNTIYF
NA	12	TRBV6-2/TRBV6-3	CASSPRPPERFF
many	15	TRBV2	CASSEWAAATYEQYF
many	15	TRBV11-2	CASSLGWGEGTEAFF
NA	15	TRBV4-2	CASSQGLLEKETQYF
many	15	TRBV6-1	CASSELDRANEKLFF
many	15	TRBV2	CASSEDGGPNEKLFF
many	14	TRBV28	CASSGGGLNTEAFF